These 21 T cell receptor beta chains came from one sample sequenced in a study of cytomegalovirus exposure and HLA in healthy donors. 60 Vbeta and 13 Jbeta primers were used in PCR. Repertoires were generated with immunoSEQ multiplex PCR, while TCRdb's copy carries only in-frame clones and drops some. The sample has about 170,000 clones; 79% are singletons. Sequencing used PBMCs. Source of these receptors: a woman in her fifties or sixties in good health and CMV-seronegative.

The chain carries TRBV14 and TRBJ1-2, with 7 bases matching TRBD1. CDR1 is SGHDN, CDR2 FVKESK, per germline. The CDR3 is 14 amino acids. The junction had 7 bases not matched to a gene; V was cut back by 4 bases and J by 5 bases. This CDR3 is CASSLETGPYGYTF. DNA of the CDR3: TGTGCCAGCAGCCTTGAGACAGGGCCTTATGGCTACACCTTC.

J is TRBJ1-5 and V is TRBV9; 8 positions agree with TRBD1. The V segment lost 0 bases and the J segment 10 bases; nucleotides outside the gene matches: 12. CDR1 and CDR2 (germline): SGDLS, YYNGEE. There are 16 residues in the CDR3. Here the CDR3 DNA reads TGTGCCAGCAGCGTAGGACCAGGGGGCACCACTGGACCCCAGCATTTT. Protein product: CASSVGPGGTTGPQHF.

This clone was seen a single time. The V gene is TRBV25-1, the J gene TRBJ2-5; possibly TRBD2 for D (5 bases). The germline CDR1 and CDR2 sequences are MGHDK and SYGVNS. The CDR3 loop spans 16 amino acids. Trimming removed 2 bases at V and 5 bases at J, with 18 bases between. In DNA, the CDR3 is TGTGCCAGCAGTGAAGGAGCGGTAACAGTCAGGGAGACCCAGTACTTC. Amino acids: CASSEGAVTVRETQYF.

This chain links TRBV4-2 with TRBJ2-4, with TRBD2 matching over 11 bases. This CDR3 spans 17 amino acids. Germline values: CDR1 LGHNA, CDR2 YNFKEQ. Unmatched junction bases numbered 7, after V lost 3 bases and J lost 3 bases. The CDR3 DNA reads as TGTGCCAGCAGCCAGGGACTAGCGGAGCGGGGCAAAAACATTCAGTACTTC. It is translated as CASSQGLAERGKNIQYF.

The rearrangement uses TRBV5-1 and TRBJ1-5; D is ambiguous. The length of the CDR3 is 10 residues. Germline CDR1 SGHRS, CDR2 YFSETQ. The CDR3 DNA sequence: TGCGGACTCAACAATCAGCCCCAGCATTTT. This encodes CGLNNQPQHF.

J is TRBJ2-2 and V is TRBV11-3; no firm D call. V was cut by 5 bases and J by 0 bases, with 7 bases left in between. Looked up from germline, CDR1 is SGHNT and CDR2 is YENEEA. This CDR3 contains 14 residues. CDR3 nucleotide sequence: TGTGCCAGCAGCCGAACAGCGAACACCGGGGAGCTGTTTTTT. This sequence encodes CASSRTANTGELFF.

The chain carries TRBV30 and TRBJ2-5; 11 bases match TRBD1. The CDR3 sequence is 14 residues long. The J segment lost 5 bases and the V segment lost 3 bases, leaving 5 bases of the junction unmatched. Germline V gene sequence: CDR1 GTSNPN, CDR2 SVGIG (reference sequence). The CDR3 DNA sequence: TGTGCCTGGAGCGGACAGGGGGCATTTGAGACCCAGTACTTC. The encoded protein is CAWSGQGAFETQYF.

The CDR3 sequence is CASRQGPTNEKLFF. Here the CDR3 DNA reads TGTGCCAGCAGGCAGGGTCCGACTAATGAAAAACTGTTTTTT. The rearrangement links TRBV7-9 to TRBJ1-4; perhaps TRBD1 as D (5 bases). V lost 6 bases and J 2 bases, leaving 10 bases between the germline ends. This CDR3 is 14 amino acids long. In germline, CDR1 is SEHNR, CDR2 FQNEAQ (reference sequence).

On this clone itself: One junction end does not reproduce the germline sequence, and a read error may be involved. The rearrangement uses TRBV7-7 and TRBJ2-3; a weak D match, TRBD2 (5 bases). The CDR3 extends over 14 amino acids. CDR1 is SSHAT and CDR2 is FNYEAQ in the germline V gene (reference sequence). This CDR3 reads CASSLDEGTDTQYF. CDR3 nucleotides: TGTGCTAGCAGCTTAGACGAGGGTACCGATACGCAGTATTTT.

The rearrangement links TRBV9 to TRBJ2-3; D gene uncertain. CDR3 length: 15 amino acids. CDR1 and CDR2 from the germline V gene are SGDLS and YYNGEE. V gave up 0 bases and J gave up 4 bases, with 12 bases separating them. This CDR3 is CASSVDLVVADTQYF. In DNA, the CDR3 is TGTGCCAGCAGCGTAGATCTAGTTGTGGCAGATACGCAGTATTTT.

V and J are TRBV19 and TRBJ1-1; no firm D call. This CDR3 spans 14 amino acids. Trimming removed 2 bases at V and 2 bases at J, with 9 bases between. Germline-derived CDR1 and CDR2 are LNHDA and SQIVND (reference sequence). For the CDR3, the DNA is TGTGCCAGTAGTATAATGGCAGGAAACACTGAAGCTTTCTTT. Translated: CASSIMAGNTEAFF.

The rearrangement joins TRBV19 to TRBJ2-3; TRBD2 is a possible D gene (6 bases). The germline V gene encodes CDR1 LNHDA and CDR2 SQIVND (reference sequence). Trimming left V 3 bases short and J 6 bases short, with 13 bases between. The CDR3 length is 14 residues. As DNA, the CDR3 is TGTGCCAGTAGTATTGGCGGGGTGGACGATACGCAGTATTTT. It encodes CASSIGGVDDTQYF.

The CDR3 loop is CAITSGQRYGYTF. The CDR3 region has the DNA TGTGCCATCACCTCGGGACAAAGATATGGCTACACCTTC. V gene TRBV5-4 combines with J gene TRBJ1-2, with a tentative D call TRBD1 (6 bases). Trimming stripped 9 bases from V and 5 bases from J, with 17 bases between. There are 13 residues in the CDR3. Germline-derived CDR1 and CDR2 are SGHNT and YYREEE (reference sequence).

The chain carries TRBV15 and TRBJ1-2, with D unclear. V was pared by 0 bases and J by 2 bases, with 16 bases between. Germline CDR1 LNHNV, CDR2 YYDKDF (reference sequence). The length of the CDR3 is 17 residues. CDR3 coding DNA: TGTGCCACCAGCAGAGATGGAGGATACGGCTTCAACTATGGCTACACCTTC. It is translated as CATSRDGGYGFNYGYTF.

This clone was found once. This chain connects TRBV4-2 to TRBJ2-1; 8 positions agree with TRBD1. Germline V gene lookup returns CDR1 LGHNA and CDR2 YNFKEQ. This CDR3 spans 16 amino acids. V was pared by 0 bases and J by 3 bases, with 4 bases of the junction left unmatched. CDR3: CASSQDVDRGYNEQFF. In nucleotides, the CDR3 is TGTGCCAGCAGCCAAGATGTAGACAGGGGCTACAATGAGCAGTTCTTC.

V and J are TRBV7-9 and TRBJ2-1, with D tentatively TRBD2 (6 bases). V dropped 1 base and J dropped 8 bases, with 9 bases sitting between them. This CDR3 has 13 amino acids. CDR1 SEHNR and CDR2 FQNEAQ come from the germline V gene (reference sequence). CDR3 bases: TGTGCCAGCAGCTTAGTCGGGGGTTATGAGCAGTTCTTC. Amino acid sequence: CASSLVGGYEQFF. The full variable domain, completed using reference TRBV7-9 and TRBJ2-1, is DTGVSQNPRHKITKRGQNVTFRCDPISEHNRLYWYRQTLGQGPEFLTYFQNEAQLEKSRLLSDRFSAERPKGSFSTLEIQRTEQGDSAMYLCASSLVGGYEQFFGPGTRLTVL.

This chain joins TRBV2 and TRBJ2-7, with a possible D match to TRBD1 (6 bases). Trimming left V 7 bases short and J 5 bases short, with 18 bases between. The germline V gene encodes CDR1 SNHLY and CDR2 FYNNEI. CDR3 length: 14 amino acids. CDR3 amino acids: CASKVDRFKNEQYF. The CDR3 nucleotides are TGTGCCAGCAAAGTAGACAGGTTCAAGAACGAGCAGTACTTC.

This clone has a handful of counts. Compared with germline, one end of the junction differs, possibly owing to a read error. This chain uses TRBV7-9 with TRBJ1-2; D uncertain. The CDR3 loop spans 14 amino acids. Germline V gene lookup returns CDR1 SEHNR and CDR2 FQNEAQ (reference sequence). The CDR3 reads CSSSFSQTGYGYTF. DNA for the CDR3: TGTTCCAGCAGCTTTTCCCAGACGGGCTATGGCTACACCTTC.

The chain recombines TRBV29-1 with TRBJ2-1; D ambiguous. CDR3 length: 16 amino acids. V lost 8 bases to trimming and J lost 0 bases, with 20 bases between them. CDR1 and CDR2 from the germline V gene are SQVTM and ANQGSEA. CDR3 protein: CSFTSQLGNSYNEQFF. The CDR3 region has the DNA TGCAGCTTTACATCTCAGTTGGGCAACTCCTACAATGAGCAGTTCTTC.

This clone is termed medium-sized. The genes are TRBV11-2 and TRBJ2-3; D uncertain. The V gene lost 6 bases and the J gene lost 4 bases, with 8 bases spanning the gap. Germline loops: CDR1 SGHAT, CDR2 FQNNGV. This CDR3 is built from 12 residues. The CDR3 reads CASRFNSDTQYF. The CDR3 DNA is TGTGCCAGCAGATTTAACTCAGATACGCAGTATTTT.

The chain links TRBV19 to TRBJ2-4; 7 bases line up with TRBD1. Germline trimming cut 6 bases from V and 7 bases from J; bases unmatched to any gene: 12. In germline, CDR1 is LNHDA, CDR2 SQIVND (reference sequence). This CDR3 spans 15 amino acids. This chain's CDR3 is CASSPAQGVNNIQYF. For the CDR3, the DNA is TGTGCCAGTAGCCCTGCGCAGGGGGTAAATAACATTCAGTACTTC.